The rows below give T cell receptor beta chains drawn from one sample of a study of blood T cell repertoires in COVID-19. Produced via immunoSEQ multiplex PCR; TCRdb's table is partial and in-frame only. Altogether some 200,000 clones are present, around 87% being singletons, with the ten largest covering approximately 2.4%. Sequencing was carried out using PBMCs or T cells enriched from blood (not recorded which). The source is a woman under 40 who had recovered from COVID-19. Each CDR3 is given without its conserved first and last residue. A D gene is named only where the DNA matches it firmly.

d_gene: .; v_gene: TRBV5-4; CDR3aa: ASSTTRPNTGELF
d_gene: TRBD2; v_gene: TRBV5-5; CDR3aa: ASSNSGLASNEQF
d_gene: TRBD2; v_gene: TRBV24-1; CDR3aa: ATSEATTSGGPQETQY
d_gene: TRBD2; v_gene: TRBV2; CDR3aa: ASSTSADTQY
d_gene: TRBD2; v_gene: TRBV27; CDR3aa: ASSSGTSGLYNEQF
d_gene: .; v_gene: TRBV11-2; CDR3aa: ASSPRTGPDNSPLH
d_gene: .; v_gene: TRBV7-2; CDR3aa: ASRLIQGRGYT
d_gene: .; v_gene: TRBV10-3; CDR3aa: AIKETSPHEQF
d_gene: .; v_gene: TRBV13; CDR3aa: AGTQGRGSSRTEAF
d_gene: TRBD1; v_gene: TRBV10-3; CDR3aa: AISLATGTDEKLF
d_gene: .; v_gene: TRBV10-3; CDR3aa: AISPEGVSYEQY
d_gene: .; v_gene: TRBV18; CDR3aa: ASSPRQMNTEAF
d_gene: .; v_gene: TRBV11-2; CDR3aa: ASSWGVYSYEQY
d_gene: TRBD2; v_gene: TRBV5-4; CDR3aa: ASSPESGGSYEQY